This T cell receptor (beta chain) was captured in a study of T cell responses to AZD1222 COVID-19 vaccine. Overall study findings and caveats: Only six or seven AZD1222 recipients were seropositive at baseline.

Clones were read by immunoSEQ multiplex PCR, and TCRdb kept only the in-frame ones, dropping some. Here the sample spans about 140,000 clones, about 89% being singletons. Germline V gene lookup returns CDR1 MDHEN and CDR2 SYDVKM. CDR3 size: 12 residues. Trimming shortened V by 6 bases and J by 1 base, and 7 bases separated the two germline ends. Of note for this clone: What it binds is unknown.

The TCR comes from an adult who received the MenACWY meningococcal vaccine as a control. The specimen was peripheral blood, collected 28 days after the second dose of the MenACWY control vaccine. This chain links TRBV28 with TRBJ2-7; D remains ambiguous. The CDR3 DNA reads as TGTGCCAGCAGACCCATGTCCTACGAGCAGTACTTC. Translated, it gives CASRPMSYEQYF.